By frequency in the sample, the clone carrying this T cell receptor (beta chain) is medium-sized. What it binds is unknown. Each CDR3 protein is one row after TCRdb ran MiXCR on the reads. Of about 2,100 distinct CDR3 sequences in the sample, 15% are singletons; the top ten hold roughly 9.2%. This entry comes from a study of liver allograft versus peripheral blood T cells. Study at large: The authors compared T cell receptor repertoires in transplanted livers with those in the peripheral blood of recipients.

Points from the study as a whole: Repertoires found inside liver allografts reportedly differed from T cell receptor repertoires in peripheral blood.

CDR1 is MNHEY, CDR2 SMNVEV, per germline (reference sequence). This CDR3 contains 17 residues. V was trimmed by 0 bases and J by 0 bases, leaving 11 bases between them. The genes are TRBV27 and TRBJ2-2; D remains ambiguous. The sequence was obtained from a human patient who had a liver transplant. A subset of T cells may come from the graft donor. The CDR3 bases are TGTGCCAGCAGTTTATCGGTCTCTCTCGCGAACACCGGGGAGCTGTTTTTT. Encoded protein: CASSLSVSLANTGELFF.